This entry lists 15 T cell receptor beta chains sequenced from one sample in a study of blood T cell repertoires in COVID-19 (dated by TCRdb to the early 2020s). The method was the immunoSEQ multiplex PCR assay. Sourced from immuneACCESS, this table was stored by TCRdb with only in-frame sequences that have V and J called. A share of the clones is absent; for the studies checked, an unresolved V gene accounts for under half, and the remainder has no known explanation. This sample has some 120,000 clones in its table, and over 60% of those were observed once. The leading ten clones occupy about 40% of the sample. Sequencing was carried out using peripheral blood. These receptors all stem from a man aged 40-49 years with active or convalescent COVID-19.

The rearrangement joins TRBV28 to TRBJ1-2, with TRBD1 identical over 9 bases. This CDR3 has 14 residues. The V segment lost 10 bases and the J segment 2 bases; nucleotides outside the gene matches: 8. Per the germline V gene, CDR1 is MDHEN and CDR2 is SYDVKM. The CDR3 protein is CATYRQGDNYGYTF. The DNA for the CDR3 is TGTGCCACGTACAGACAGGGGGACAACTATGGCTACACCTTC.

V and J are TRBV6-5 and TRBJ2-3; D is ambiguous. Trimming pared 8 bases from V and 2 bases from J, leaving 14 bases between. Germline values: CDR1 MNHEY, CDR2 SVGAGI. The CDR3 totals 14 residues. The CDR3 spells CASGLDGLTDTQYF. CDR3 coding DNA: TGTGCCAGCGGTCTGGATGGGCTCACAGATACGCAGTATTTT.

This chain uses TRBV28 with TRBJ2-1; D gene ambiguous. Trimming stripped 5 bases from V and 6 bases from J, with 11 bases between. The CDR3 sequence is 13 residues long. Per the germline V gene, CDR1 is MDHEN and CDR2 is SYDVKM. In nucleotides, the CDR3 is TGTGCCAGCAGTGGCGCGGTTCCCAATGAGCAGTTCTTC. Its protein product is CASSGAVPNEQFF.

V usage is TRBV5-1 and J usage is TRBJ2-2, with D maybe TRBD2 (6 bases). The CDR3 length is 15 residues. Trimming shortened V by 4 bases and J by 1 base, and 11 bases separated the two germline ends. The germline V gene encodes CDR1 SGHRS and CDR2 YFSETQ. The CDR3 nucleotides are TGCGCCAGCAGCGCGGGACTTTTGAACACCGGGGAGCTGTTTTTT. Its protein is CASSAGLLNTGELFF.

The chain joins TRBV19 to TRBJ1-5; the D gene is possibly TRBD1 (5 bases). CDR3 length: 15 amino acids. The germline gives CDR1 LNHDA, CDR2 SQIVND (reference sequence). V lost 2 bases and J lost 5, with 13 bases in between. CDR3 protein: CASSIRQVGDQPQHF. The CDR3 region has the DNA TGTGCCAGTAGTATAAGGCAGGTAGGGGATCAGCCCCAGCATTTT. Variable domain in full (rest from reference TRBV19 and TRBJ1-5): DGGITQSPKYLFRKEGQNVTLSCEQNLNHDAMYWYRQDPGQGLRLIYYSQIVNDFQKGDIAEGYSVSREKKESFPLTVTSAQKNPTAFYLCASSIRQVGDQPQHFGDGTRLSIL.

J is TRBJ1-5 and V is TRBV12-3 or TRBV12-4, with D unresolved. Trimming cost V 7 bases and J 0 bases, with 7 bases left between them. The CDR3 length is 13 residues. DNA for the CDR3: TGTGCCAGCACCCAGGTTAGCAATCAGCCCCAGCATTTT. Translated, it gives CASTQVSNQPQHF.

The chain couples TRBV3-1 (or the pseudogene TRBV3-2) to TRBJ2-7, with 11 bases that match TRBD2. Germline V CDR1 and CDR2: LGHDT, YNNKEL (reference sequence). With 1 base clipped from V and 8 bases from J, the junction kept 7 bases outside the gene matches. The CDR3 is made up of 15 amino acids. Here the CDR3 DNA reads TGTGCCAGCAGCCAAGGGGGGACTAGCGGCCCACAGCAGTACTTC. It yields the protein CASSQGGTSGPQQYF.

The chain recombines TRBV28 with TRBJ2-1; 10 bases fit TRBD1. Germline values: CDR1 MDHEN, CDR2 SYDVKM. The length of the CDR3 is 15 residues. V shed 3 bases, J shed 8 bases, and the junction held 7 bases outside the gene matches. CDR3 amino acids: CASSLGGTGVYEQFF. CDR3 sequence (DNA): TGTGCCAGCAGTTTGGGTGGGACAGGGGTGTATGAGCAGTTCTTC.

CDR3 sequence (DNA): TGTGCCAGCAGTTACCATACAACAGGGGGAGGTGAGCAGTTCTTC. Translating it yields CASSYHTTGGGEQFF. The chain is built from TRBV6-5 and TRBJ2-1, with TRBD1 identical over 8 bases. The length of the CDR3 is 15 residues. The germline gives CDR1 MNHEY, CDR2 SVGAGI. The V gene end was trimmed by 2 bases and the J gene end by 9 bases; junction bases not matched to a gene: 9.

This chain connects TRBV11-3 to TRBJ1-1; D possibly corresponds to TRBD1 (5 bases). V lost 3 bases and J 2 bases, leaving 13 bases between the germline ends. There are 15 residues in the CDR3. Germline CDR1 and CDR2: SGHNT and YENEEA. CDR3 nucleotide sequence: TGTGCCAGCAGCTTGGCTTTAGGACATAACACTGAAGCTTTCTTT. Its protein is CASSLALGHNTEAFF. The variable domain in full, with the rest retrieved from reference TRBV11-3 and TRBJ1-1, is EAGVVQSPRYKIIEKKQPVAFWCNPISGHNTLYWYLQNLGQGPELLIRYENEEAVDDSQLPKDRFSAERLKGVDSTLKIQPAELGDSAVYLCASSLALGHNTEAFFGQGTRLTVV.

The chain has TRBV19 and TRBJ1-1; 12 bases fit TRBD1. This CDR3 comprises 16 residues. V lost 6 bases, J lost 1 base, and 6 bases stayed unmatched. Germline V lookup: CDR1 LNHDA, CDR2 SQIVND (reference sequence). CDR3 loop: CASRVPGQGANTEAFF. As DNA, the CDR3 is TGTGCCAGTAGAGTCCCGGGACAGGGGGCGAACACTGAAGCTTTCTTT.

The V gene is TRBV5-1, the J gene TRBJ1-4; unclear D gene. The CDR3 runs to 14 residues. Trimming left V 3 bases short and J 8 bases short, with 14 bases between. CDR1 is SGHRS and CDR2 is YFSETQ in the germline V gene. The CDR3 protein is CASSSAPVREKLFF. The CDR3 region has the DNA TGCGCCAGCAGCTCCGCCCCAGTGAGGGAAAAACTGTTTTTT. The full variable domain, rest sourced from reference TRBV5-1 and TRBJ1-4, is KAGVTQTPRYLIKTRGQQVTLSCSPISGHRSVSWYQQTPGQGLQFLFEYFSETQRNKGNFPGRFSGRQFSNSRSEMNVSTLELGDSALYLCASSSAPVREKLFFGSGTQLSVL.

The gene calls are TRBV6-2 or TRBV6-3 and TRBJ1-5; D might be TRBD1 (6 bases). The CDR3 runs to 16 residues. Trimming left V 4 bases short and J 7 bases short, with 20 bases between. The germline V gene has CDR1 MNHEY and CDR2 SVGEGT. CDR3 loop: CASSSGRPGVRQPQHF. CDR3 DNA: TGTGCCAGCAGTTCCGGGCGCCCAGGGGTCAGGCAGCCCCAGCATTTT.

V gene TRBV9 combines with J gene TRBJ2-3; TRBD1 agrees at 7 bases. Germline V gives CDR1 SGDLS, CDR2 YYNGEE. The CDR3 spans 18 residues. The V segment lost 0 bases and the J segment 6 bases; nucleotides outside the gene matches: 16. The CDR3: CASSVGVRGQEVQDTQYF. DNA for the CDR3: TGTGCCAGCAGCGTAGGCGTACGAGGACAGGAGGTTCAGGATACGCAGTATTTT.

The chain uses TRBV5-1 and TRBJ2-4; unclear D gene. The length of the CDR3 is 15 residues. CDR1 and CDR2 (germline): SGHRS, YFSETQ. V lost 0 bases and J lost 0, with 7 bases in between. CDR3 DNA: TGCGCCAGCAGCTTGGACCGACTAGCCAAAAACATTCAGTACTTC. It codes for CASSLDRLAKNIQYF.